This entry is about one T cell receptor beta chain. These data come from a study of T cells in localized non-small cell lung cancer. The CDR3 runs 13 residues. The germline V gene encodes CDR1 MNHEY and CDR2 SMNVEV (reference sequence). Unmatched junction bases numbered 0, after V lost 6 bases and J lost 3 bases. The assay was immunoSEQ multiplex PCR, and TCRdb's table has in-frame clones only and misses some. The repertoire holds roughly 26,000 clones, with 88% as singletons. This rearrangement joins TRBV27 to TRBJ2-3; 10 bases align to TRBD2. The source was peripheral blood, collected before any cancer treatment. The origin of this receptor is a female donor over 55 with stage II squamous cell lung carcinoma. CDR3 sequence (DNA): TGTGCCAGCAGACTAGCGGGGACAGATACGCAGTATTTT. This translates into CASRLAGTDTQYF.